The entry that follows covers one T cell receptor (beta chain) sequence. An end of the junction does not agree with germline; a read error may underlie this. Sequencing was performed with immunoSEQ multiplex PCR; in TCRdb, only in-frame clones are kept and a portion is missing. The sample records around 94,000 clones, roughly 80% being singletons. The entry originates in a study of Ad26.COV2.S vaccination and SARS-CoV-2 variants. From germline, CDR1 is LGHDT and CDR2 YNNKEL (reference sequence). CDR3 length: 16 amino acids. The rearrangement uses TRBV3-1 (or the pseudogene TRBV3-2) and TRBJ2-7, with 8 bases aligning to TRBD1. The sequenced sample was peripheral blood, obtained after recovery from COVID-19. The TCR originated in a human donor who had recovered from COVID-19. CDR3 sequence (DNA): TGTGCCAGCAGCCAGGCCTACAGGGGGTTCTCCCACGAGCAGTACTTC. It encodes CASSQAYRGFSHEQYF.